The clone carrying this TCR beta chain was seen a handful of times. These data come from a study of chemoradiotherapy in HPV16-positive cancers. Profiled with immunoSEQ multiplex PCR; TCRdb holds only in-frame clones, not every one. The sample has some 4,900 clones, just under 75% seen once. The TCR comes from a human donor with HPV-associated anogenital cancer. Here the sequenced sample was tumor tissue, taken from a patient who underwent chemoradiotherapy.

The CDR3 DNA sequence: TGTGCCAGCAGCTTAGGAGGGGGGTTCCACTCAGAGACCCAGTACTTC. It specifies CASSLGGGFHSETQYF. The genes are TRBV11-2 and TRBJ2-5; tentatively, D is TRBD1 or TRBD2 (6 bases each). V was cut by 1 base and J by 4 bases, with 16 bases left in between. The germline gives CDR1 SGHAT, CDR2 FQNNGV. This CDR3 comprises 16 residues. Combining the CDR3 with reference TRBV11-2 and TRBJ2-5 gives the whole variable domain EAGVAQSPRYKIIEKRQSVAFWCNPISGHATLYWYQQILGQGPKLLIQFQNNGVVDDSQLPKDRFSAERLKGVDSTLKIQPAKLEDSAVYLCASSLGGGFHSETQYFGPGTRLLVL.